Included here is one TCR beta chain sequence, with context. Its target is not known. This sample was included in a study of a mutant IDH1 vaccine in newly diagnosed glioma. Across the study: A roughly 62% male, approximately 38% female split and a mean age of approximately 40 years characterized treated patients. V12 took place at week 35, and V13 at week 47. Patients had received radiotherapy, temozolomide, or both previously, most receiving both.

The method was immunoSEQ multiplex PCR; TCRdb's version includes in-frame clones alone and lacks a portion of them. The repertoire holds approximately 84,000 clones, with more than 80% as singletons. The V end lost 3 bases, the J end lost 2 bases, and 14 bases lay between the germline ends. This CDR3 has 16 residues. The germline V gene has CDR1 MDHEN and CDR2 SYDVKM. Documented time point: week 47, end of study. Each vaccine dose was 300 ug of mutant IDH1 20-mer peptide, with topical imiquimod. Eight vaccinations went to patients in weeks 1, 3, 5, 7, 11, 15, 19, 23. The chain couples TRBV28 to TRBJ1-5, with D unclear. This specimen consisted of PBMCs, obtained from a glioma patient whose treatment included an IDH1 peptide vaccine. The sequence came from a man aged 35 to 55 with glioma. The CDR3 DNA reads TGTGCCAGCAGTTTTTTGGCGTCTCTGGGCAATCAGCCCCAGCATTTT. Translating gives CASSFLASLGNQPQHF.